Here is one T cell receptor (beta chain) with its context. A sample-barcoded 5' primer and a J-beta primer mix were used in a second PCR of roughly 7 to 11 cycles. Each CDR3 protein gets one entry after TCRdb re-called the 5' RACE reads with MiXCR. This table holds about 800,000 distinct CDR3 sequences, roughly 25% found once. The CDR3 extends over 14 amino acids. Germline V gene lookup returns CDR1 SQVTM and CDR2 ANQGSEA. Trimming removed 3 bases from V and 4 bases from J; junction bases left unmatched: 5. The source of the sample is a study of blood T cells in healthy people across ages. Separately, the same data were catalogued under a study of T cells of mothers and their children.

The chain recombines TRBV29-1 with TRBJ2-3; 9 nucleotides line up with TRBD2. The TCR sequence derives from a boy younger than 18 in good health. Sequencing was carried out using blood. The CDR3 DNA sequence: TGCAGCGTTGACGTCTTAGCGGGAGCAGATACGCAGTATTTT. This sequence encodes CSVDVLAGADTQYF.